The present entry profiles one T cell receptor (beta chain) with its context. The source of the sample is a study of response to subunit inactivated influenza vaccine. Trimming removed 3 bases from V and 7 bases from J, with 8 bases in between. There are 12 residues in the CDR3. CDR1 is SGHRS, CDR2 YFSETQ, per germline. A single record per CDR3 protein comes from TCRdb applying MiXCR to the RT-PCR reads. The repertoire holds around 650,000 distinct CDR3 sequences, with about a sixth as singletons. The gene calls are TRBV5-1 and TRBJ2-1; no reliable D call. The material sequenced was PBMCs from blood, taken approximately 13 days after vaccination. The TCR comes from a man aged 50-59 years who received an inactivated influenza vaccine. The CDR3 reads CASSSPPNEQFF. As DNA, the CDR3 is TGCGCCAGCAGCTCCCCCCCGAATGAGCAGTTCTTC.